This entry features one T cell receptor beta chain sequence. What it binds is unknown. The data stem from a study of T cell repertoires in cytomegalovirus infection. Study background: The authors used CMV epitopes that were HLA-C-restricted (recently identified) and HLA-B-restricted (well studied). Both CMV infection and a matching HLA type were indicated by public TCR beta signatures. Study observations and caveats: Totalled public TCR beta family frequency picked out people who carried CMV plus the relevant HLA. Predominance within the ex vivo response was attributable to HLA-C-restricted CMV-specific TCR beta clonotypes.

TCRdb recomputed calls from the reads with MiXCR, one row per CDR3 protein. In the table there are roughly 730,000 distinct CDR3 sequences, around a third of which are singletons. The sequence was collected from a human donor in good health (CMV status not recorded). Some clones in this sample may be carry-over from other donors' samples. This specimen was cultured PBMCs, taken from culture after CMV antigen stimulation.

The CDR3 DNA follows: TGTGCCAGCAGCTTTGGGCTGGGTTTCACCGGGGAGCTGTTTTTT. Protein product: CASSFGLGFTGELFF. The chain links TRBV7-2 to TRBJ2-2; D call uncertain. Trimming cost V 3 bases and J 4 bases, with 12 bases left between them. The CDR3 spans 15 residues. The V gene's germline CDR1 is SGHTA and CDR2 FQGNSA. The complete variable domain, with remaining parts taken from reference TRBV7-2 and TRBJ2-2, reads GAGVSQSPSNKVTEKGKDVELRCDPISGHTALYWYRQSLGQGLEFLIYFQGNSAPDKSGLPSDRFSAERTGGSVSTLTIQRTQQEDSAVYLCASSFGLGFTGELFFGEGSRLTVL.